This entry describes one TCR beta chain. Its specificity is not known. Those who donated were healthy bone marrow donors. The data derive from a study of cytomegalovirus exposure and HLA in healthy donors. Germline CDR1 reads MNHEY; CDR2 reads SMNVEV (reference sequence). V gave up 5 bases and J gave up 3 bases; unmatched junction bases: 1. The CDR3 is 14 residues long. Study conclusions and caveats: The dataset shows that most TCR sequences were rare, while some public TCRs occurred in many donors. Among CMV-associated TCR beta chains, most appeared HLA-restricted in a later analysis.

In the PCR, 60 Vbeta and 13 Jbeta primers were used. Here immunoSEQ multiplex PCR was the method, and the copy in TCRdb shows in-frame clones only, minus some. The data contain some 200,000 clones, about four fifths of them singletons. The J gene is TRBJ2-3, the V gene TRBV27, with 11 bases matching TRBD1. The source material was PBMCs. The sequence derives from a girl aged 5 to 17 in good health and CMV-seropositive. CDR3 DNA: TGTGCCAGCAGTGGGACAGGGGGGACAGATACGCAGTATTTT. Amino acids: CASSGTGGTDTQYF.